Below, 21 T cell receptor beta chains from the same sample are listed, as sequenced in a study of spatial heterogeneity in lung cancer. TCRdb called the 5' RACE reads again in MiXCR, with one record for every CDR3 protein. The sample records around 13,000 distinct CDR3 sequences, around 3.8% being singletons. Findings of the study overall: One measure, the expanded intratumoral alpha and beta TCR count, tracked tumor mutation counts.

Their recognized antigens are unknown. Time point: sample taken at primary tumor resection. Sequencing used lung tumor tissue, obtained at surgery. These receptors came from a male donor with early-stage non-small cell lung cancer.

This clonotype has ten or more counts. The chain employs TRBV20-1 and TRBJ1-5; 7 positions agree with TRBD1. CDR1 and CDR2 from the germline V gene are DFQATT and SNEGSKA (reference sequence). This CDR3 contains 20 residues. Trimming took 1 base from V and 0 from J; bases not matched to a gene: 18. The CDR3 DNA sequence: TGCAGTGCTAGAGGGAGCACGGGGACAGCGAATCTCTATAGCAATCAGCCCCAGCATTTT. Its protein is CSARGSTGTANLYSNQPQHF.

This clonotype was seen ten or more times. The J gene is TRBJ2-5, the V gene TRBV7-8, with D unclear. From germline, CDR1 is SGHVS and CDR2 FQNEAQ. V lost 3 bases and J 4 bases, leaving 9 bases between the germline ends. This CDR3 has 13 amino acids. CDR3 coding DNA: TGTGCCAGCAGCTTTTTCCCCGGAGAGACCCAGTACTTC. Residues: CASSFFPGETQYF.

By sample fraction, this clonotype is medium-sized (0.01 to 0.1%). The DNA for the CDR3 is TGCAGTGCTAGAGATTGGGTGAGCGGGGGATCCTACGAGCAGTACTTC. Protein: CSARDWVSGGSYEQYF. J is TRBJ2-7 and V is TRBV20-1; 8 positions agree with TRBD2. Germline V gene sequence: CDR1 DFQATT, CDR2 SNEGSKA (reference sequence). CDR3 size: 16 residues. The junction had 8 bases not matched to a gene; V was cut back by 0 bases and J by 1 base.

This clonotype is deemed medium-sized. This chain connects TRBV10-2 to TRBJ2-2, with 7 bases identical to TRBD1. The CDR3 is 14 residues long. Germline loops: CDR1 WSHSY, CDR2 SAAADI. With V trimmed by 5 bases and J by 3 bases, 3 bases remained unmatched. The CDR3 DNA follows: TGCGCCAGCAGTACAGGGGCGGACACCGGGGAGCTGTTTTTT. The encoded protein is CASSTGADTGELFF.

This clonotype showed up many times. The chain links TRBV30 to TRBJ2-7; D gene unclear. The CDR3 runs 12 residues. Germline-derived CDR1 and CDR2 are GTSNPN and SVGIG (reference sequence). The germline V and J ends were trimmed by 6 bases and 3 bases, with 12 bases remaining between them. This CDR3 is CACSPTVYEQYF. As DNA, the CDR3 is TGTGCCTGTAGCCCCACGGTCTACGAGCAGTACTTC.

This clonotype occurred many times. The chain is built from TRBV30 and TRBJ2-5; D is tentatively TRBD1 or TRBD2 (5 bases each). The CDR3 has 14 residues. Germline CDR1 GTSNPN, CDR2 SVGIG (reference sequence). V was pared by 3 bases and J by 4 bases, with 15 bases between. The DNA of the CDR3 is TGTGCCTGGAGCGTAAGCCGGGGACGAGAGACCCAGTACTTC. Translated: CAWSVSRGRETQYF.

This clonotype was counted many times. The V call is TRBV20-1, the J call TRBJ2-5, with D tentatively TRBD2 (6 bases). Trimming removed 5 bases from V and 2 bases from J, with 18 bases in between. This CDR3 has 15 residues. Germline V lookup: CDR1 DFQATT, CDR2 SNEGSKA (reference sequence). The CDR3 spells CSAPIFGGLQETQYF. The CDR3 DNA sequence: TGCAGTGCTCCCATTTTCGGGGGTCTTCAAGAGACCCAGTACTTC.

Ten or more counts support this clonotype. The chain is built from TRBV5-1 and TRBJ2-5; 8 positions match TRBD2. Looked up from germline, CDR1 is SGHRS and CDR2 is YFSETQ. The CDR3 totals 13 residues. Losses at the gene ends were 3 bases for V and 4 bases for J; bases not matched to a gene: 2. The DNA for the CDR3 is TGCGCCAGCAGCTCGGGGGGGCGAGAGACCCAGTACTTC. It yields the protein CASSSGGRETQYF.

There are many counts of this clonotype. The chain couples TRBV5-1 to TRBJ2-3, with a tentative D call TRBD2 (5 bases). This CDR3 spans 13 amino acids. Deletions cut 2 bases from V and 2 bases from J, with 6 bases between. Germline assignment: CDR1 SGHRS and CDR2 YFSETQ. The CDR3 reads CASSFGDTDTQYF. CDR3 DNA sequence: TGCGCCAGCAGCTTCGGGGACACAGATACGCAGTATTTT. Full variable domain (remainder filled in from reference TRBV5-1 and TRBJ2-3): KAGVTQTPRYLIKTRGQQVTLSCSPISGHRSVSWYQQTPGQGLQFLFEYFSETQRNKGNFPGRFSGRQFSNSRSEMNVSTLELGDSALYLCASSFGDTDTQYFGPGTRLTVL.

By sample share, this clonotype is medium-sized. The chain carries TRBV2 and TRBJ1-2; D perhaps matches TRBD1 (5 bases). Germline V gives CDR1 SNHLY, CDR2 FYNNEI. Trimming took off 6 bases at V and 3 bases at J, with 11 bases between the two ends. The length of the CDR3 is 13 residues. The CDR3, as DNA: TGTGCCAGCAGATCTGACAGATACTATGGCTACACCTTC. This encodes CASRSDRYYGYTF.

This clonotype is labeled medium-sized (0.01 to 0.1%). The chain is built from TRBV20-1 and TRBJ2-6; D gene unclear. Germline assignment: CDR1 DFQATT and CDR2 SNEGSKA (reference sequence). This CDR3 comprises 15 residues. Trimming shortened V by 4 bases and J by 0 bases, and 10 bases separated the two germline ends. The CDR3 nucleotides read TGCAGTGCTACCAACGGGCGCTCTGGGGCCAACGTCCTGACTTTC. Amino acid sequence: CSATNGRSGANVLTF.

V usage is TRBV20-1 and J usage is TRBJ2-3, with D tentatively TRBD1 (5 bases). Germline-derived CDR1 and CDR2 are DFQATT and SNEGSKA (reference sequence). The CDR3 is made up of 18 amino acids. V was shortened by 3 bases and J by 4 bases, with 26 bases between the two germline ends. CDR3 bases: TGCAGTGCTAGTGACCCGGAAAGGTGGACCCAGGGCGCAGATACGCAGTATTTT. Its translation: CSASDPERWTQGADTQYF.

In its sample, this clonotype was seen many times. V and J are TRBV10-2 and TRBJ1-6; 7 bases line up with TRBD1. CDR1 and CDR2 from the germline V gene are WSHSY and SAAADI. The CDR3 contains 13 residues. V was clipped by 7 bases and J by 7 bases; unmatched bases: 4. CDR3 protein: CASITGVNSPLHF. The CDR3 nucleotides read TGCGCCAGCATCACAGGGGTAAATTCACCCCTCCACTTT.

This clonotype has a count of ten or more. The chain joins TRBV18 to TRBJ2-3; D uncertain. CDR1 KGHSH and CDR2 LQKENI come from the germline V gene. This CDR3 is 13 amino acids long. The V end was cut by 0 bases, the J end by 4 bases, with 5 bases between. The CDR3 loop reads CASSPPVSDTQYF. CDR3 nucleotide sequence: TGTGCCAGCTCACCACCGGTATCAGATACGCAGTATTTT.

DNA for the CDR3: TGCGCCAGCAGCCGATCCGGGACAGGAGAGACCCAGTACTTC. This codes for CASSRSGTGETQYF. The chain carries TRBV5-1 and TRBJ2-5; 8 bases are a match to TRBD1. The CDR3 is made up of 14 amino acids. Germline values: CDR1 SGHRS, CDR2 YFSETQ. V lost 4 bases and J lost 4; bases outside the gene matches: 6. The full variable domain, with the rest looked up from reference TRBV5-1 and TRBJ2-5, is KAGVTQTPRYLIKTRGQQVTLSCSPISGHRSVSWYQQTPGQGLQFLFEYFSETQRNKGNFPGRFSGRQFSNSRSEMNVSTLELGDSALYLCASSRSGTGETQYFGPGTRLLVL.

By sample share, this clonotype is medium-sized. The chain is built from TRBV7-8 and TRBJ1-5; no firm D call. Trimming left V 5 bases short and J 2 bases short, with 7 bases between. CDR1 and CDR2 from the germline V gene are SGHVS and FQNEAQ. The CDR3 runs to 13 residues. The CDR3 DNA reads as TGTGCCAGCAGCGCGAGCCGCAATCAGCCCCAGCATTTT. As protein: CASSASRNQPQHF.

V and J are TRBV5-4 and TRBJ2-5; D perhaps matches TRBD1 (6 bases). Germline loops: CDR1 SGHNT, CDR2 YYREEE (reference sequence). V was pared by 1 base and J by 2 bases, with 21 bases between. The CDR3 is 18 residues long. The CDR3 is CASSLFPLGRGHQETQYF. CDR3 sequence (DNA): TGTGCCAGCAGCTTGTTTCCGCTCGGTCGGGGACATCAAGAGACCCAGTACTTC.

In the case of this clonotype: This may arise from a read error, as a much more abundant clone is one base away. The V and J genes are TRBV20-1 and TRBJ2-1; TRBD2 matches 8 bases. Germline V CDR1 and CDR2: DFQATT, SNEGSKA (reference sequence). This CDR3 spans 15 amino acids. V dropped 3 bases and J dropped 3; count of bases not matched to a gene: 7. CDR3 in DNA: TGCAGTGCTAGGGTTAGCGGGGACTGCTACAATGAGCAGTTCTTC. This translates into CSARVSGDCYNEQFF.

This clonotype was observed a few times. This chain uses TRBV30 with TRBJ1-4, with D perhaps TRBD1 (5 bases). This CDR3 contains 15 residues. Looked up from germline, CDR1 is GTSNPN and CDR2 is SVGIG (reference sequence). V gave up 1 base and J gave up 4 bases, with 13 bases separating them. CDR3 DNA sequence: TGTGCCTGGAGTGCCCGGGACGGAAGTAATGAAAAACTGTTTTTT. This sequence encodes CAWSARDGSNEKLFF.

The sample holds many counts of this clonotype. The V gene is TRBV14, the J gene TRBJ1-6; D remains unclear. V lost 1 base and J lost 7, with 17 bases in between. The length of the CDR3 is 17 residues. The V gene's germline CDR1 is SGHDN and CDR2 FVKESK. The CDR3 here is CASSQVGWETLNSPLHF. The DNA of the CDR3 is TGTGCCAGCAGCCAAGTAGGGTGGGAAACTTTAAATTCACCCCTCCACTTT.

Note on this clonotype: Since a much larger clone is just one base distant, this may be a read error. The chain couples TRBV7-2 to TRBJ2-7; 8 bases agree with TRBD1. The germline CDR1 and CDR2 sequences are SGHTA and FQGNSA. CDR3 length: 15 residues. V trimming: 5 bases; J trimming: 6 bases; junction bases outside the gene matches: 12. Written as DNA, the CDR3 is TGTGCCAGCAGCACAGGGGGGAACGCAGTGGGCGAGCAGTACTTC. Protein sequence: CASSTGGNAVGEQYF.